This record concerns one TCR beta chain sequence. The sample originates from a study of T-cell reconstitution after alpha-beta-depleted transplantation in children. The authors prepared the TCRbeta library with unique molecular identifiers. A single record per CDR3 protein comes from TCRdb applying MiXCR to the PCR reads. The table has hundreds of thousands of distinct CDR3 sequences, 10% to 15% seen once. The starting material was PBMCs, mostly from graft donor cells, obtained 360 days after TCRalphabeta/CD19-depleted stem cell transplant. This sequence originates from a male patient younger than 18 who had a stem cell transplant for acute myeloid leukemia, so the T cells may come from the graft donor.

This CDR3 is CASGPTEETQYF. The CDR3 DNA reads as TGTGCCAGTGGCCCGACTGAAGAGACCCAGTACTTC. The chain has TRBV19 and TRBJ2-5; D is unclear. The CDR3 contains 12 residues. V lost 8 bases, J lost 3 bases, and 10 bases lay in between. Per germline, CDR1 LNHDA and CDR2 SQIVND (reference sequence).